A selection of T cell receptor beta chains follows, all from one sample in a study of circulating tumor DNA in untreated peripheral T-cell lymphoma. Data came from immunoSEQ multiplex PCR; TCRdb stores just in-frame clones and leaves some out. The sample includes around 280 clones, 65% to 85% of them seen just once. Material for sequencing was cell-free DNA from blood serum. All receptors derive from a human donor with peripheral T-cell lymphoma. CDR3s include the opening cysteine and the closing phenylalanine or tryptophan. Fields, in order: V gene, CDR3 protein.

V gene: TRBV6-1
CDR3 protein: CASSAELNTEAFF

V gene: TRBV10-3
CDR3 protein: CAISESGLESYEQYF

V gene: TRBV5-1
CDR3 protein: CASSPGTPTGELFF

V gene: TRBV28
CDR3 protein: CASSPLRHPRTYF

V gene: TRBV6-5
CDR3 protein: CASSYGAGGPDEQFF

V gene: TRBV15
CDR3 protein: CATTPSDKPNYGYTF

V gene: TRBV4-2
CDR3 protein: CASSRGTDSNQPQHF

V gene: TRBV5-1
CDR3 protein: CASSLGLTVNGNTIYF

V gene: TRBV5-1
CDR3 protein: CASSLVASGGASSYEQYF

V gene: TRBV2
CDR3 protein: CASTGTGGGSNQPQHF

V gene: TRBV18
CDR3 protein: CASSLGQATGELFF

V gene: TRBV11-2
CDR3 protein: CASSLGGGPYYNSPLHF

V gene: TRBV28
CDR3 protein: CASSFEGAFNTEAFF

V gene: TRBV7-2
CDR3 protein: CASSLVVRPTGSYGYTF

V gene: TRBV2
CDR3 protein: CASSGAGTFLYNEQFF

V gene: TRBV28
CDR3 protein: CASSFIPVEGRMNTEAFF

V gene: TRBV4-1
CDR3 protein: CASSKSHGDGTEAFF

V gene: TRBV30
CDR3 protein: CAWRLPGSVGSPLHF

V gene: TRBV28
CDR3 protein: CASSPWGGTDYEQYF

V gene: TRBV6-1
CDR3 protein: CASKGTGAATEAFF

V gene: TRBV10-3
CDR3 protein: CAISENRGEAFF

V gene: TRBV5-5
CDR3 protein: CASSFNDREANEQFF

V gene: TRBV5-8
CDR3 protein: CASSLGGKTQYF

V gene: TRBV4-1
CDR3 protein: CASSHTTGPGNTIYF

V gene: TRBV9
CDR3 protein: CASSVSYRTGGGGELFF

V gene: TRBV14
CDR3 protein: CASSQDRVEQFF

V gene: TRBV5-1
CDR3 protein: CASSLGANQPQHF

V gene: TRBV15
CDR3 protein: CATSRDGRQPQHF

V gene: TRBV5-4
CDR3 protein: CASSPDRYNEKLFF

V gene: TRBV13
CDR3 protein: CASSLWTESTDTQYF